The 29 T cell receptor beta chains given below trace back to one sample, sequenced in a study of blood T cell repertoires in COVID-19. Sequencing used immunoSEQ multiplex PCR; TCRdb keeps in-frame clones, though not all of them. The sample records almost 35,000 clones, around nine tenths being singletons. The sample taken for sequencing was peripheral blood. These receptors originate from a man aged 60 to 69 with active COVID-19.

CDR3 amino acids: CATSDVSGQGRYNEQFF. The CDR3 nucleotides read TGTGCCACCAGTGATGTCTCTGGACAGGGTCGATACAATGAGCAGTTCTTC. The rearrangement uses TRBV24-1 and TRBJ2-1, with TRBD1 matching 8 bases. With 3 bases clipped from V and 4 bases from J, the junction kept 10 bases outside the gene matches. CDR1 and CDR2 (germline): KGHDR, SFDVKD. The CDR3 sequence is 17 residues long.

The rearrangement links TRBV2 to TRBJ2-3, with TRBD1 as a possible D gene (6 bases). Looked up from germline, CDR1 is SNHLY and CDR2 is FYNNEI. V shed 1 base and J shed 0 bases, with 11 bases lying between them. The CDR3 runs 16 residues. CDR3 protein: CASSEGITGSTDTQYF. CDR3 nucleotide sequence: TGTGCCAGCAGTGAAGGGATAACAGGGAGCACAGATACGCAGTATTTT. Complete variable domain (other parts from reference TRBV2 and TRBJ2-3): EPEVTQTPSHQVTQMGQEVILRCVPISNHLYFYWYRQILGQKVEFLVSFYNNEISEKSEIFDDQFSVERPDGSNFTLKIRSTKLEDSAMYFCASSEGITGSTDTQYFGPGTRLTVL.

The V call is TRBV4-1, the J call TRBJ2-7; D is possibly TRBD1 (6 bases). The CDR3 covers 15 residues. Trimming took off 4 bases at V and 5 bases at J, with 18 bases between the two ends. The germline CDR1 and CDR2 sequences are MGHRA and YSYEKL. CDR3 loop: CASSRGQGALHEQYF. The CDR3 DNA reads as TGCGCCAGCAGCCGGGGACAAGGGGCCCTCCACGAGCAGTACTTC.

This sequence joins TRBV18 and TRBJ1-4; 8 nucleotides match TRBD1. V shed 5 bases, J shed 0 bases, and the junction held 5 bases outside the gene matches. Germline CDR1 and CDR2: KGHSH and LQKENI. The CDR3 sequence is 16 residues long. The CDR3 region has the DNA TGTGCCAGCTCATCCGGACAGGGTCCAACTAATGAAAAACTGTTTTTT. It encodes CASSSGQGPTNEKLFF.

In this sample, this clone is medium-sized. V usage is TRBV6-2 or TRBV6-3 and J usage is TRBJ2-2, with 8 bases fitting TRBD2. V shed 2 bases and J 1 base; nucleotides not matched to a gene: 12. The germline V gene has CDR1 MNHEY and CDR2 SVGEGT. The CDR3 is 19 residues long. Here the CDR3 DNA reads TGTGCCAGCAGTTACCCCCTCACTAGCGGTAATAAGAACACCGGGGAGCTGTTTTTT. Amino acids: CASSYPLTSGNKNTGELFF.

The CDR3 region is CASSLGHRLYNEQFF. DNA for the CDR3: TGCGCCAGCAGCTTGGGACACCGCCTCTACAATGAGCAGTTCTTC. V usage is TRBV5-1 and J usage is TRBJ2-1; no clear D gene. Germline loops: CDR1 SGHRS, CDR2 YFSETQ. CDR3 length: 15 residues. V shed 0 bases and J shed 3 bases, with 10 bases lying between them.

V and J are TRBV6-5 and TRBJ2-7; unclear D gene. Germline assignment: CDR1 MNHEY and CDR2 SVGAGI. The CDR3 is 14 residues long. V gave up 0 bases and J gave up 4 bases, with 10 bases separating them. CDR3 region: CASSYSKSPYEQYF. The CDR3 nucleotides are TGTGCCAGCAGTTACTCGAAGAGTCCTTACGAGCAGTACTTC.

The chain is built from TRBV18 and TRBJ2-7; 8 bases match TRBD2. CDR3 size: 14 residues. V dropped 8 bases and J dropped 6; count of bases not matched to a gene: 12. CDR1 and CDR2 from the germline V gene are KGHSH and LQKENI. This CDR3 is CASGAGTRIPEQYF. Written as DNA, the CDR3 is TGTGCCAGCGGAGCCGGGACTAGGATTCCCGAGCAGTACTTC.

The genes are TRBV7-9 and TRBJ2-4, with D possibly TRBD1 on 6 matching bases. V shed 8 bases and J shed 2 bases, with 16 bases lying between them. This CDR3 is 15 amino acids long. Germline CDR1 SEHNR, CDR2 FQNEAQ (reference sequence). The CDR3 sequence is CASVPVGGTKNIQYF. As DNA, the CDR3 is TGTGCCAGCGTCCCGGTTGGGGGCACCAAAAACATTCAGTACTTC.

This chain connects TRBV4-1 to TRBJ2-1, with 9 bases aligning to TRBD1. The CDR3 length is 15 residues. Trimming removed 0 bases from V and 8 bases from J; junction bases left unmatched: 5. Per the germline V gene, CDR1 is MGHRA and CDR2 is YSYEKL. The CDR3 DNA sequence: TGCGCCAGCAGCCAAGATGGGACAGGGTGGGATGAGCAGTTCTTC. It yields the protein CASSQDGTGWDEQFF.

The chain carries TRBV7-9 and TRBJ2-3; maybe TRBD2 (6 bases). The CDR3 totals 15 residues. The germline CDR1 and CDR2 sequences are SEHNR and FQNEAQ (reference sequence). V was shortened by 5 bases and J by 0 bases, with 12 bases between the two germline ends. In DNA, the CDR3 is TGTGCCAGCAGCGCAGGAGGGGCAAGCACAGATACGCAGTATTTT. Protein sequence: CASSAGGASTDTQYF.

This clone was detected once. The chain is built from TRBV3-1 (or the pseudogene TRBV3-2) and TRBJ1-4, with TRBD1 matching over 9 bases. CDR1 and CDR2 (germline): LGHDT, YNNKEL (reference sequence). The CDR3 totals 15 residues. V lost 4 bases, J lost 8 bases, and 8 bases stayed unmatched. The CDR3 bases are TGTGCCAGCAGCCCAACGACAGGGGGTTACGAAAAACTGTTTTTT. Its translation is CASSPTTGGYEKLFF.

The chain is built from TRBV11-2 and TRBJ2-1, with 9 nucleotides matching TRBD2. CDR3 size: 15 residues. The V segment lost 1 base and the J segment 8 bases; nucleotides outside the gene matches: 6. CDR1 and CDR2 from the germline V gene are SGHAT and FQNNGV. CDR3 residues: CASSLGLAGDHEQFF. Here the CDR3 DNA reads TGTGCCAGCAGCTTAGGATTAGCGGGAGACCATGAGCAGTTCTTC.

The rearrangement links TRBV2 to TRBJ1-1; maybe TRBD1 (6 bases). V was shortened by 6 bases and J by 0 bases, with 17 bases between the two germline ends. Germline assignment: CDR1 SNHLY and CDR2 FYNNEI. CDR3 length equals 16 residues. The CDR3 coding sequence is TGTGCCAGCAGACCCGGTCGCGGGGGGCTGAACACTGAAGCTTTCTTT. Its protein is CASRPGRGGLNTEAFF. Full variable domain (rest looked up from reference TRBV2 and TRBJ1-1): EPEVTQTPSHQVTQMGQEVILRCVPISNHLYFYWYRQILGQKVEFLVSFYNNEISEKSEIFDDQFSVERPDGSNFTLKIRSTKLEDSAMYFCASRPGRGGLNTEAFFGQGTRLTVV.

The chain employs TRBV7-9 and TRBJ2-1; 13 bases align to TRBD2. CDR1 is SEHNR, CDR2 FQNEAQ, per germline (reference sequence). The CDR3 length is 14 residues. V was pared by 5 bases and J by 8 bases, with 3 bases of the junction left unmatched. CDR3 loop: CASSRTSGSYEQFF. The CDR3 DNA follows: TGTGCCAGCAGCCGGACTAGCGGGAGTTATGAGCAGTTCTTC.

The V call is TRBV7-8, the J call TRBJ2-1; 11 positions agree with TRBD2. J lost 5 bases, V lost 4 bases, and 4 bases had no gene match. The CDR3 spans 15 residues. From germline, CDR1 is SGHVS and CDR2 FQNEAQ. The CDR3 loop is CASSSAGLADNEQFF. CDR3 DNA: TGTGCCAGCAGCTCGGCGGGACTAGCGGACAATGAGCAGTTCTTC.

The chain carries TRBV14 and TRBJ1-2; 7 bases line up with TRBD1. The V gene's germline CDR1 is SGHDN and CDR2 FVKESK. V shed 4 bases, J shed 4 bases, and the junction held 6 bases outside the gene matches. This CDR3 contains 14 residues. This chain's CDR3 is CASSLMRGLYGYTF. The CDR3 bases are TGTGCCAGCAGCCTAATGAGGGGGCTCTATGGCTACACCTTC.

The V and J genes are TRBV14 and TRBJ2-3; TRBD2 is a possible D gene (5 bases). Germline V gene data show CDR1 as SGHDN and CDR2 as FVKESK. The CDR3 has 16 residues. Trimming took off 1 base at V and 2 bases at J, with 13 bases between the two ends. For the CDR3, the DNA is TGTGCCAGCAGCCAAGGGCGGGTCCTCCTCACAGATACGCAGTATTTT. This encodes CASSQGRVLLTDTQYF.

The chain links TRBV19 to TRBJ2-7; 11 bases are shared with TRBD2. The CDR3 totals 15 residues. Per the germline V gene, CDR1 is LNHDA and CDR2 is SQIVND (reference sequence). After removal of 2 bases from V and 3 bases from J, the junction contained 3 bases not matched to a gene. The CDR3 nucleotides read TGTGCCAGTAGTATAAAGGGGACTAGCGGCTACGAGCAGTACTTC. Residues: CASSIKGTSGYEQYF.

The genes are TRBV20-1 and TRBJ2-2; tentative D call: TRBD2 (5 bases). Germline V lookup: CDR1 DFQATT, CDR2 SNEGSKA (reference sequence). The CDR3 totals 13 residues. V was pared by 3 bases and J by 7 bases, with 12 bases between. Written as DNA, the CDR3 is TGCAGTGCTAGTTACCGGGATGGCGGGGAGCTGTTTTTT. Translating gives CSASYRDGGELFF.

The chain links TRBV23-1 to TRBJ2-7, with D possibly being TRBD1 (6 bases). TRBV23-1 is marked as an open reading frame, function uncertain. CDR3 length: 17 residues. Trimming pared 11 bases from V and 3 bases from J, leaving 29 bases between. Here the CDR3 DNA reads TGCGCCCTCACTCAAGTACCGGGACCCAAGGGACACTACGAGCAGTACTTC. Amino acid sequence: CALTQVPGPKGHYEQYF.

The V gene is TRBV20-1, the J gene TRBJ2-2, with 11 bases matching TRBD1. Germline V CDR1 and CDR2: DFQATT, SNEGSKA (reference sequence). V trimming: 3 bases; J trimming: 5 bases; junction bases outside the gene matches: 5. This CDR3 contains 15 residues. CDR3 loop: CSASLGQGATGELFF. The CDR3, as DNA: TGCAGTGCTAGTCTCGGACAGGGGGCGACCGGGGAGCTGTTTTTT.

The chain recombines TRBV2 with TRBJ2-2, with 7 bases matching TRBD1. The CDR3 has 14 residues. Trimming took 6 bases from V and 7 from J; bases not matched to a gene: 8. The germline gives CDR1 SNHLY, CDR2 FYNNEI. DNA of the CDR3: TGTGCCAGCAGCGCGACAGGGTTAAGCGGGGAGCTGTTTTTT. Translated, it gives CASSATGLSGELFF.

This chain uses TRBV5-3 with TRBJ2-2, with TRBD1 identical over 8 bases. TRBV5-3 is assigned to the ORF class and has an uncertain function. The ends lost 0 bases at V and 3 bases at J; junction bases unmatched: 4. The CDR3 consists of 16 residues. The CDR3 here is CARSLGRQGHTGELFF. The CDR3 region has the DNA TGTGCCAGAAGCTTGGGGAGACAGGGGCACACCGGGGAGCTGTTTTTT.

V gene TRBV5-1 combines with J gene TRBJ2-5; 8 nucleotides line up with TRBD1. Germline-derived CDR1 and CDR2 are SGHRS and YFSETQ. The CDR3 totals 16 residues. V lost 4 bases, J lost 1 base, and 9 bases stayed unmatched. CDR3 residues: CASSAAGTGGQETQYF. The DNA of the CDR3 is TGCGCCAGCAGCGCCGCCGGGACAGGAGGCCAAGAGACCCAGTACTTC.

This chain connects TRBV13 to TRBJ2-2, with D perhaps TRBD1 (5 bases). V was shortened by 6 bases and J by 7 bases, with 9 bases between the two germline ends. CDR3 length equals 12 residues. Germline V CDR1 and CDR2: PRHDT, FYEKMQ (reference sequence). CDR3 amino acids: CASSPGIGELFF. CDR3 sequence (DNA): TGTGCCAGCAGTCCAGGGATCGGGGAGCTGTTTTTT.

V gene TRBV13 combines with J gene TRBJ2-3; 7 bases are shared with TRBD2. This CDR3 spans 15 amino acids. The V and J ends lost 3 bases and 5 bases, in that order; junction bases with no gene match: 8. Germline loops: CDR1 PRHDT, CDR2 FYEKMQ (reference sequence). CDR3 amino acids: CASSFHGRSQDTQYF. CDR3 DNA: TGTGCCAGCAGCTTTCACGGGAGGAGCCAAGATACGCAGTATTTT.

The V gene is TRBV28, the J gene TRBJ1-1; TRBD1 is a possible D gene (6 bases). The CDR3 covers 14 residues. V was cut by 6 bases and J by 4 bases, with 15 bases left in between. CDR1 and CDR2 (germline): MDHEN, SYDVKM. DNA for the CDR3: TGTGCCAGCAGAAAAATTGACAGGTTCACTGAAGCTTTCTTT. The encoded protein is CASRKIDRFTEAFF.

This chain links TRBV10-2 with TRBJ2-7, with TRBD1 matching over 8 bases. The CDR3 consists of 13 residues. Trimming cost V 4 bases and J 6 bases; bases outside gene matches: 5. Germline loops: CDR1 WSHSY, CDR2 SAAADI. The CDR3: CASSVAGGVEQYF. As DNA, the CDR3 is TGCGCCAGCAGTGTGGCAGGGGGCGTCGAGCAGTACTTC.